This T cell receptor (beta chain) was observed in a study of CD8+ T cells in alopecia areata. Study findings and constraints: The treated group had a single nonresponder, limiting CD8+ expansion-response conclusions. Many of the expanded lesional clones endured in scalp and blood while on tofacitinib.

As concerns this clone: Its antigen is not known.

Treatment meaning: oral pan-JAK inhibitor, 5-10 mg twice daily. Extracted from the samples, RNA was reverse transcribed into cDNA to serve as the sequencing template. Assay used: immunoSEQ multiplex PCR; TCRdb lists only in-frame clones, some missing. The table includes about 270,000 clones, 60% detected once. The sample in question was CD4+ T cells sorted from blood, obtained between weeks 51 and 52, from a patient treated with tofacitinib. The sequence was obtained from a human donor with alopecia areata.

The CDR3 coding sequence is TGCAGTGCTAGAGTAGGGGATGGCTACACCTTC. Its translation: CSARVGDGYTF. The V call is TRBV20-1, the J call TRBJ1-2; D might be TRBD1 (5 bases). Trimming removed 1 base from V and 6 bases from J, with 6 bases in between. This CDR3 spans 11 amino acids. Germline CDR1 and CDR2: DFQATT and SNEGSKA (reference sequence).